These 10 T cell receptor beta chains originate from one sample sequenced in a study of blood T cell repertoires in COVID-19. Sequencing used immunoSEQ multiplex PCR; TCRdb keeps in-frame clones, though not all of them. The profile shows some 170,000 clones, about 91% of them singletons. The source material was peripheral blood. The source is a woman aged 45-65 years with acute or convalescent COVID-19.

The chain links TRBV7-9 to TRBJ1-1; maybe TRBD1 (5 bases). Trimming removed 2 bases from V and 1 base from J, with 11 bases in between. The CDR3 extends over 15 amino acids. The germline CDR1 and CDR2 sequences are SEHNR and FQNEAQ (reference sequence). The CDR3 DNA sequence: TGTGCCAGCAGCTTACGGGGGACGGCGAACACTGAAGCTTTCTTT. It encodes CASSLRGTANTEAFF.

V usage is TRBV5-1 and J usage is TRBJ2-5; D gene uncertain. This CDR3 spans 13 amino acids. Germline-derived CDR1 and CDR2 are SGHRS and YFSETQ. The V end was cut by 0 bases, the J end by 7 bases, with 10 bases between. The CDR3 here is CASSLGLDGTQYF. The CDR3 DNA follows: TGCGCCAGCAGCTTGGGCCTAGATGGGACCCAGTACTTC.

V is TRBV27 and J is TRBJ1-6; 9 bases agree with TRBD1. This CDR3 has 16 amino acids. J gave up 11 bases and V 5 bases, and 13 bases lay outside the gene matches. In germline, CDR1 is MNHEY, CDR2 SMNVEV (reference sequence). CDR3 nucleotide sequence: TGTGCCAGCAGTGCCCAGACAGGGGGGGTGGGTCCACCCCTCCACTTT. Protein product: CASSAQTGGVGPPLHF.

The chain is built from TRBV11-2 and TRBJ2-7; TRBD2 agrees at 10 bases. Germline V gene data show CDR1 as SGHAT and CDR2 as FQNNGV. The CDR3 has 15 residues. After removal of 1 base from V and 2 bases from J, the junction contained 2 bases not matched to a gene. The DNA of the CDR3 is TGTGCCAGCAGCTTAGGGGGGACTAGCGCCTACGAGCAGTACTTC. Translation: CASSLGGTSAYEQYF.

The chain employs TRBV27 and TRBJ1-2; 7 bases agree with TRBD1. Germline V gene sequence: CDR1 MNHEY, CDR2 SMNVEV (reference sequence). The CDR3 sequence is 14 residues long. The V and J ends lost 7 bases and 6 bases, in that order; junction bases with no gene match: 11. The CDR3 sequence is CASTNGRQGDGYTF. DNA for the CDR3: TGTGCCAGCACAAATGGGAGACAGGGTGATGGCTACACCTTC.

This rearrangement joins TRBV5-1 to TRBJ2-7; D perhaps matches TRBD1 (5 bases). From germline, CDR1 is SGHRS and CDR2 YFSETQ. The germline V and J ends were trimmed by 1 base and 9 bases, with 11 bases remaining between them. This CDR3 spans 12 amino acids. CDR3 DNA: TGCGCCAGCAGCTTGCAGGGTGGCGTGCAGTACTTC. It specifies CASSLQGGVQYF.

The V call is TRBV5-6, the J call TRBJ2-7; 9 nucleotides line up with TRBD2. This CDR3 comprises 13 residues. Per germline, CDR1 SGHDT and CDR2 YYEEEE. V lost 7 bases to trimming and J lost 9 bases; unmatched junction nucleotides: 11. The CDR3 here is CASQREASNGQYF. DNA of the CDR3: TGTGCCAGCCAGCGGGAGGCATCCAATGGGCAGTACTTC.

The CDR3: CAISEFGTGSHSPLHF. The CDR3 region has the DNA TGTGCCATCAGTGAGTTTGGGACAGGGAGTCATTCACCCCTCCACTTT. The chain joins TRBV10-3 to TRBJ1-6, with TRBD1 matching over 9 bases. The CDR3 runs 16 residues. From germline, CDR1 is ENHRY and CDR2 SYGVKD. Trimming cost V 1 base and J 8 bases; bases outside gene matches: 6.

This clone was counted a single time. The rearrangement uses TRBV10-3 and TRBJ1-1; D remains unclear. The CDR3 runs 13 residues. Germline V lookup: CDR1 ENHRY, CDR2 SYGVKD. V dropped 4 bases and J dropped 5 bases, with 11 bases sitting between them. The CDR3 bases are TGTGCCATCAGTGGGGGAGGACGGACTGAAGCTTTCTTT. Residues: CAISGGGRTEAFF.

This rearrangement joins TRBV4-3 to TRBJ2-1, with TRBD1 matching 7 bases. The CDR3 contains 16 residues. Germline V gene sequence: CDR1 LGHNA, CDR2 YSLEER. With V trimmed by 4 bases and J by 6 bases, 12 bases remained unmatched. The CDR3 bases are TGCGCCAGCAGCCTTAGACAGGGTTCAGGGGTCAATGAGCAGTTCTTC. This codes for CASSLRQGSGVNEQFF.